This T cell receptor (beta chain) comes out of a study of CD8+ T cells in alopecia areata. Study information: Tofacitinib ran for 6 to 18 months before 6 months off drug.

In each case, RNA was isolated and then reverse transcribed into cDNA as the sequencing template. Only in-frame clones appear in the TCRdb table, and some are missing; sequencing was by immunoSEQ multiplex PCR. The sample lists 180,000 or so clones, around 49% occurring once. As to this clone: At one of its ends the junction is not consistent with the germline gene, which may arise from a read error.

The treatment: oral pan-JAK inhibitor, 5-10 mg twice daily. CDR1 is SSHAT and CDR2 is FNYEAQ in the germline V gene (reference sequence). The CDR3 extends over 13 amino acids. The source of this sequence is a human donor with alopecia areata. This chain links TRBV7-7 with TRBJ2-7; a possible D gene is TRBD1 (5 bases). Here the sequenced sample was CD8+ T cells sorted from blood, taken at week 52, from a patient treated with tofacitinib. The CDR3 bases are TGTGCTAGCAGCTTAGGGGTTTCCTACGAGCAGTACTTC. Translating it yields CASSLGVSYEQYF.